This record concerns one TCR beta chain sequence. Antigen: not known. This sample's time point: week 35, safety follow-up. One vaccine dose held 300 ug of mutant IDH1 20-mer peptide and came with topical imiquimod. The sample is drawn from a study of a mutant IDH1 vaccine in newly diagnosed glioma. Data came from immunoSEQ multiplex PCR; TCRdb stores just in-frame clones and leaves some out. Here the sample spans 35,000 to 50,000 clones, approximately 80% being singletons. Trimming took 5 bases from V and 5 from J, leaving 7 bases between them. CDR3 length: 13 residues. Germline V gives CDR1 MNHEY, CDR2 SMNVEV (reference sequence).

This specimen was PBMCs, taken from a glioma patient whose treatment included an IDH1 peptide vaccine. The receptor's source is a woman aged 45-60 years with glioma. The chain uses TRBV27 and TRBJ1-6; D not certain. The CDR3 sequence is CASSPLHNSPLHF. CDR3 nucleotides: TGTGCCAGCAGTCCCCTACATAATTCACCCCTCCACTTT.